The clone carrying this TCR beta chain was counted a single time. The antigen is unknown. The source of the sample is a study of vaccination effects on CD4 cells after COVID-19. Overall study: A median of 72 days separated the second dose and sampling.

Sequenced by immunoSEQ multiplex PCR; TCRdb stores in-frame clones only, minus some. The sample lists around 62,000 clones; around 69% were seen once. Trimming cost V 0 bases and J 4 bases, with 3 bases left between them. The germline gives CDR1 SGHRS, CDR2 YFSETQ. The CDR3 is 12 residues long. The culture ran for approximately nine days before CD4+ T cells were isolated. Two doses of either BNT162b2 or mRNA-1273 were given to each participant. According to the study, vaccine recipients showed no prior SARS-CoV-2 infection and negative nucleocapsid antibodies. This clonotype was obtained from a human donor who received a COVID-19 vaccine. This specimen was CD4+ T cells from PBMCs cultured without peptide, taken after COVID-19 vaccination. This sequence joins TRBV5-1 and TRBJ2-3; D is uncertain. The CDR3 region has the DNA TGCGCCAGCAGCTTGGATTCAGATACGCAGTATTTT. It is translated as CASSLDSDTQYF.